A single sample is the source of the 22 T cell receptor beta chains below, sequenced in a study of cytomegalovirus exposure and HLA in healthy donors. The PCR used 60 Vbeta and 13 Jbeta primers. Only in-frame clones appear in the TCRdb table, and some are missing; sequencing was by immunoSEQ multiplex PCR. The sample lists approximately 120,000 clones, over 65% occurring once. Source material: PBMCs. These receptors originate from a man younger than 40 in good health and CMV-seronegative.

This sequence joins TRBV5-1 and TRBJ1-3; possible D gene TRBD1, 6 bases. V was clipped by 0 bases and J by 1 base, with 11 bases between them. The CDR3 covers 16 residues. Per the germline V gene, CDR1 is SGHRS and CDR2 is YFSETQ. CDR3 amino acids: CASSLGTANSGNTIYF. The CDR3 DNA follows: TGCGCCAGCAGCTTGGGGACAGCAAATTCTGGAAACACCATATATTTT.

V gene TRBV10-1 combines with J gene TRBJ2-1, with 13 bases lining up with TRBD2. CDR1 WNHNN and CDR2 SYGVQD come from the germline V gene (reference sequence). The CDR3 runs 15 residues. V lost 6 bases and J lost 7; bases outside the gene matches: 6. For the CDR3, the DNA is TGCGCCAGCAGCCCTACTAGCGGGAGGGCGAATGAGCAGTTCTTC. The encoded protein is CASSPTSGRANEQFF.

The gene calls are TRBV27 and TRBJ1-2, with 11 bases aligning to TRBD1. This CDR3 is 14 amino acids long. Germline V gene data show CDR1 as MNHEY and CDR2 as SMNVEV (reference sequence). Germline trimming cut 7 bases from V and 2 bases from J; bases unmatched to any gene: 3. The CDR3 is CASTRTGGNYGYTF. Here the CDR3 DNA reads TGTGCCAGCACAAGGACAGGGGGCAACTATGGCTACACCTTC.

The chain carries TRBV11-2 and TRBJ2-7; 10 bases align to TRBD2. The ends lost 4 bases at V and 3 bases at J; junction bases unmatched: 6. Germline loops: CDR1 SGHAT, CDR2 FQNNGV. The CDR3 has 15 residues. This CDR3 is CASSSGLALLYEQYF. CDR3 sequence (DNA): TGTGCCAGCAGCTCGGGACTAGCGCTCCTCTACGAGCAGTACTTC.

The V gene is TRBV28, the J gene TRBJ2-3; 9 bases line up with TRBD2. CDR1 and CDR2 (germline): MDHEN, SYDVKM. V was pared by 6 bases and J by 0 bases, with 13 bases of the junction left unmatched. The CDR3 covers 18 residues. DNA of the CDR3: TGTGCCAGCAGCCCCACCCTGGTAGCGGGGGAGAGCACAGATACGCAGTATTTT. Protein sequence: CASSPTLVAGESTDTQYF.

This sequence joins TRBV28 and TRBJ2-7; no clear D. Deletions cut 2 bases from V and 2 bases from J, with 7 bases between. Germline CDR1 reads MDHEN; CDR2 reads SYDVKM. The CDR3 is made up of 13 amino acids. Here the CDR3 reads CASSLTQPYEQYF. The CDR3 coding sequence is TGTGCCAGCAGTTTAACACAGCCCTACGAGCAGTACTTC.

This chain joins TRBV6-6 and TRBJ2-4; weak D call: TRBD1 (6 bases). CDR1 MNHNY and CDR2 SVGAGI come from the germline V gene (reference sequence). The CDR3 contains 15 residues. With 2 bases removed from V and 12 bases from J, the gap between germline ends came to 20 bases. In DNA form, the CDR3 reads TGTGCCAGCAGTTACCCCCCGTCGGCAGGGGAGTATCAGTACTTC. Its translation: CASSYPPSAGEYQYF.

The chain couples TRBV30 to TRBJ1-2; D remains unclear. The CDR3 runs 11 residues. Germline V gene sequence: CDR1 GTSNPN, CDR2 SVGIG (reference sequence). V gave up 2 bases and J gave up 4 bases, with 5 bases separating them. CDR3 sequence reads: CAWSFGYGYTF. The DNA for the CDR3 is TGTGCCTGGAGTTTCGGCTATGGCTACACCTTC.

Remarks on this clone: Other DNA sequences in this specimen translate into the identical CDR3. This chain joins TRBV7-9 and TRBJ2-5, with a possible D match to TRBD1 (6 bases). The CDR3 runs 15 residues. The V gene lost 2 bases and the J gene lost 0 bases, with 10 bases spanning the gap. Germline CDR1 is SEHNR and CDR2 is FQNEAQ (reference sequence). The chain's CDR3 is CASSLLAGDQETQYF. In nucleotides, the CDR3 is TGTGCCAGCAGCTTATTGGCAGGGGACCAAGAGACCCAGTACTTC.

V usage is TRBV29-1 and J usage is TRBJ1-4; TRBD1 agrees at 8 bases. Germline V lookup: CDR1 SQVTM, CDR2 ANQGSEA. The CDR3 contains 13 residues. V dropped 3 bases and J dropped 7; count of bases not matched to a gene: 4. CDR3 coding DNA: TGCAGCGTTGATGGGACAGGTGGTGAAAAACTGTTTTTT. Its translation: CSVDGTGGEKLFF. Supplemented by reference TRBV29-1 and TRBJ1-4, the full variable domain reads SAVISQKPSRDICQRGTSLTIQCQVDSQVTMMFWYRQQPGQSLTLIATANQGSEATYESGFVIDKFPISRPNLTFSTLTVSNMSPEDSSIYLCSVDGTGGEKLFFGSGTQLSVL.

This clone has only a few counts. The gene calls are TRBV15 and TRBJ2-5, with D possibly TRBD2 on 6 matching bases. From germline, CDR1 is LNHNV and CDR2 YYDKDF (reference sequence). V was clipped by 1 base and J by 4 bases, with 7 bases between them. The CDR3 covers 13 residues. The CDR3 spells CATSRVGGETQYF. In DNA form, the CDR3 reads TGTGCCACCAGCAGAGTGGGGGGAGAGACCCAGTACTTC.

This clone has just a few counts. The V gene is TRBV19, the J gene TRBJ2-6, with D maybe TRBD2 (5 bases). The germline CDR1 and CDR2 sequences are LNHDA and SQIVND (reference sequence). V was shortened by 3 bases and J by 2 bases, with 11 bases between the two germline ends. The CDR3 loop spans 16 amino acids. The CDR3 DNA reads as TGTGCCAGTAGTATTTACTCGGAGGCTGGGGCCAACGTCCTGACTTTC. Translation gives CASSIYSEAGANVLTF.

CDR3 residues: CASSEADRVVGNTIYF. For the CDR3, the DNA is TGTGCCAGCAGTGAAGCTGACAGGGTGGTCGGAAACACCATATATTTT. The chain combines TRBV25-1 with TRBJ1-3, with 7 nucleotides matching TRBD1. CDR1 and CDR2 (germline): MGHDK, SYGVNS. CDR3 length: 16 residues. Trimming took 2 bases from V and 4 from J; bases not matched to a gene: 8.

V usage is TRBV6-5 and J usage is TRBJ1-6; D may be TRBD1 (5 bases). CDR1 and CDR2 from the germline V gene are MNHEY and SVGAGI. Trimming took 2 bases from V and 7 from J, leaving 9 bases between them. This CDR3 is built from 14 residues. CDR3 sequence: CASSYRGGNSPLHF. For the CDR3, the DNA is TGTGCCAGCAGTTACAGGGGAGGGAATTCACCCCTCCACTTT.

The genes are TRBV5-1 and TRBJ1-5; perhaps TRBD1 as D (5 bases). CDR1 is SGHRS and CDR2 is YFSETQ in the germline V gene. This CDR3 is built from 14 residues. The V end lost 4 bases, the J end lost 2 bases, and 10 bases lay between the germline ends. CDR3 in amino acids: CASSPGGGNQPQHF. CDR3 DNA sequence: TGCGCCAGCAGCCCGGGGGGGGGCAATCAGCCCCAGCATTTT.

The chain carries TRBV5-6 and TRBJ2-2, with D maybe TRBD1 (6 bases). V gave up 4 bases and J gave up 1 base, with 14 bases separating them. CDR3 length: 16 residues. Germline V gene sequence: CDR1 SGHDT, CDR2 YYEEEE. For the CDR3, the DNA is TGTGCCAGCAGCCTGAGTTTGACAGGGAACACCGGGGAGCTGTTTTTT. Amino acids: CASSLSLTGNTGELFF.

This clone has a handful of counts. The chain uses TRBV7-6 and TRBJ1-1; 7 nucleotides line up with TRBD1. The germline V gene has CDR1 SGHVS and CDR2 FNYEAQ. The CDR3 has 15 residues. J gave up 4 bases and V 1 base, and 6 bases lay outside the gene matches. CDR3 nucleotide sequence: TGTGCCAGCAGCTTAGGGCAGGGGGTGGGCACTGAAGCTTTCTTT. Its protein product is CASSLGQGVGTEAFF.

This chain links TRBV28 with TRBJ2-7, with D tentatively TRBD2 (5 bases). V lost 5 bases, J lost 9 bases, and 20 bases lay in between. Germline V lookup: CDR1 MDHEN, CDR2 SYDVKM. This CDR3 spans 14 amino acids. CDR3 DNA sequence: TGTGCCAGCAGTCCGAGGGAGCGCGGCACCCGGCAGTACTTC. Protein: CASSPRERGTRQYF.

This sequence joins TRBV10-3 and TRBJ1-2; D unclear. This CDR3 is 13 amino acids long. Germline assignment: CDR1 ENHRY and CDR2 SYGVKD. The V and J ends lost 10 bases and 0 bases respectively, with 12 bases between them. The CDR3 loop is CASQDRANYGYTF. The CDR3 DNA reads as TGTGCCAGCCAAGATCGAGCTAACTATGGCTACACCTTC.

This clone was counted only a few times. For the CDR3, the DNA is TGTGCCAGCAGTGACGGGACCTCTGCGGGATCCGCCAAAAACATTCAGTACTTC. This sequence encodes CASSDGTSAGSAKNIQYF. The chain recombines TRBV6-1 with TRBJ2-4, with D possibly TRBD2 on 6 matching bases. Germline CDR1 and CDR2: MNHNS and SASEGT. The CDR3 is made up of 18 amino acids. V lost 3 bases, J lost 1 base, and 19 bases lay in between.

The CDR3: CASSSPGRVGASYNEQFF. In DNA, the CDR3 is TGTGCCAGCAGCTCCCCGGGGAGAGTTGGTGCGTCCTACAATGAGCAGTTCTTC. The chain combines TRBV13 with TRBJ2-1; tentatively, D is TRBD2 (5 bases). CDR1 PRHDT and CDR2 FYEKMQ come from the germline V gene (reference sequence). V dropped 4 bases and J dropped 1 base, with 20 bases sitting between them. This CDR3 contains 18 residues. The full variable domain, with the rest looked up from reference TRBV13 and TRBJ2-1, is AAGVIQSPRHLIKEKRETATLKCYPIPRHDTVYWYQQGPGQDPQFLISFYEKMQSDKGSIPDRFSAQQFSDYHSELNMSSLELGDSALYFCASSSPGRVGASYNEQFFGPGTRLTVL.

This chain connects TRBV6-5 to TRBJ2-7; 10 bases match TRBD1. Germline CDR1 MNHEY, CDR2 SVGAGI. Trimming removed 0 bases from V and 3 bases from J; junction bases left unmatched: 2. The CDR3 is 15 residues long. CDR3 amino acids: CASSYSGTGVYEQYF. The CDR3 coding sequence is TGTGCCAGCAGTTACTCAGGGACAGGGGTCTACGAGCAGTACTTC.